Below are 17 T cell receptor beta chains sequenced from a single sample in a study of response to subunit inactivated influenza vaccine. One entry per CDR3 protein, called by TCRdb with MiXCR from the RT-PCR reads. In the table there are about 160,000 distinct CDR3 sequences, approximately 11% of which are singletons. The sample here was non-naive T cells sorted from PBMCs, taken roughly 46 days after vaccination. The receptors shown here come from a man aged 45-65 years who received an inactivated influenza vaccine.

This clonotype was observed a few times. The chain carries TRBV6-1 and TRBJ1-5; no reliable D call. Trimming removed 2 bases at V and 0 bases at J, with 11 bases between. This CDR3 has 16 amino acids. The germline gives CDR1 MNHNS, CDR2 SASEGT. CDR3 bases: TGTGCCAGCAGTGAACGAGGGCTCTTTAGCAATCAGCCCCAGCATTTT. It codes for CASSERGLFSNQPQHF.

This clonotype was observed a few times. The rearrangement links TRBV28 to TRBJ1-2, with D perhaps matching TRBD1 (5 bases). V lost 6 bases to trimming and J lost 4 bases, with 18 bases between them. The CDR3 contains 15 residues. Germline V lookup: CDR1 MDHEN, CDR2 SYDVKM. In DNA form, the CDR3 reads TGTGCCAGCAGCCCCTCGCAGGGCCGGTTCTATGGCTACACCTTC. This gives the protein CASSPSQGRFYGYTF.

This chain links TRBV20-1 with TRBJ2-3, with D perhaps matching TRBD2 (7 bases). This CDR3 is built from 14 residues. The germline V gene has CDR1 DFQATT and CDR2 SNEGSKA (reference sequence). Trimming pared 1 base from V and 4 bases from J, leaving 12 bases between. The CDR3 loop is CSARGTGGPDTQYF. The CDR3 coding sequence is TGCAGTGCTAGAGGGACCGGGGGGCCAGATACGCAGTATTTT.

There are a few counts of this clonotype. The gene calls are TRBV28 and TRBJ2-1; D is possibly TRBD2 (5 bases). Trimming cost V 5 bases and J 5 bases, with 7 bases left between them. Germline lookup yields CDR1 MDHEN and CDR2 SYDVKM. This CDR3 has 12 amino acids. CDR3 sequence: CASSRGHNEQFF. In DNA, the CDR3 is TGTGCCAGCAGTCGCGGGCACAATGAGCAGTTCTTC.

This clonotype was detected a few times. The V gene is TRBV11-2, the J gene TRBJ2-1; a possible D gene is TRBD2 (6 bases). Trimming cost V 5 bases and J 2 bases, with 13 bases left between them. This CDR3 region has 15 residues. Germline CDR1 SGHAT, CDR2 FQNNGV. CDR3 DNA sequence: TGTGCCAGCAGCAATCGGGAGAACCCCTACAATGAGCAGTTCTTC. It specifies CASSNRENPYNEQFF.

The chain links TRBV11-2 to TRBJ2-2; D might be TRBD2 (5 bases). CDR1 SGHAT and CDR2 FQNNGV come from the germline V gene. The CDR3 consists of 16 residues. Deletions cut 5 bases from V and 7 bases from J, with 20 bases between. CDR3 coding DNA: TGTGCCAGCAGCCGATCAGCGGATTGGGATAGCGGGGAGCTGTTTTTT. Translated, it gives CASSRSADWDSGELFF.

In its sample, this clonotype was seen a few times. The chain's CDR3 is CASSRQGAALHF. The CDR3 DNA follows: TGTGCCAGCAGCCGACAGGGGGCTGCCCTCCACTTT. The chain is built from TRBV12-3 or TRBV12-4 and TRBJ1-6; 10 positions agree with TRBD1. The CDR3 length is 12 residues. With 6 bases clipped from V and 14 bases from J, the junction kept 4 bases outside the gene matches.

This clonotype was seen only a few times. The V and J genes are TRBV5-1 and TRBJ2-7, with 7 bases identical to TRBD1. Trimming removed 2 bases from V and 3 bases from J; junction bases left unmatched: 5. Per the germline V gene, CDR1 is SGHRS and CDR2 is YFSETQ. The CDR3 runs to 14 residues. As DNA, the CDR3 is TGCGCCAGCAGCTTATCCACAGGGGACTACGAGCAGTACTTC. As protein: CASSLSTGDYEQYF.

This clonotype was picked up many times. The rearrangement uses TRBV5-1 and TRBJ2-3; TRBD2 matches at 15 bases. Germline V CDR1 and CDR2: SGHRS, YFSETQ. The CDR3 contains 16 residues. J lost 4 bases, V lost 0 bases, and 0 bases had no gene match. CDR3 DNA sequence: TGCGCCAGCAGCTTGGGGACTAGCGGGGGGGCAGATACGCAGTATTTT. Its translation: CASSLGTSGGADTQYF.

The V and J genes are TRBV7-9 and TRBJ1-2; 10 nucleotides align to TRBD1. The V gene's germline CDR1 is SEHNR and CDR2 FQNEAQ (reference sequence). The V gene end was trimmed by 5 bases and the J gene end by 8 bases; junction bases not matched to a gene: 8. The CDR3 is 14 amino acids. The CDR3, as DNA: TGTGCCAGCAGCCTGGCTGTGGACAGGGGGGGCTACACCTTC. Translating it yields CASSLAVDRGGYTF.

There are many counts of this clonotype. This sequence joins TRBV20-1 and TRBJ2-3; no clear D. The length of the CDR3 is 11 residues. The germline gives CDR1 DFQATT, CDR2 SNEGSKA (reference sequence). V shed 6 bases and J shed 6 bases, with 10 bases lying between them. This chain's CDR3 is CSAPGLDTQYF. CDR3 bases: TGCAGTGCACCAGGTCTGGATACGCAGTATTTT.

This clonotype was counted only a few times. The chain is built from TRBV6-2 or TRBV6-3 and TRBJ2-1, with 10 nucleotides matching TRBD2. The CDR3 totals 15 residues. Germline CDR1 MNHEY, CDR2 SVGEGT. With V trimmed by 6 bases and J by 4 bases, 6 bases remained unmatched. CDR3 sequence reads: CASSQTSGQYNEQFF. The CDR3, as DNA: TGTGCCAGCAGCCAGACTAGCGGGCAATACAATGAGCAGTTCTTC.

The chain carries TRBV7-2 and TRBJ1-1; D gene uncertain. The length of the CDR3 is 14 residues. Trimming took 3 bases from V and 0 from J, leaving 8 bases between them. Germline CDR1 reads SGHTA; CDR2 reads FQGNSA. This CDR3 reads CASSFTFVNTEAFF. CDR3 coding DNA: TGTGCCAGCAGCTTTACCTTTGTGAACACTGAAGCTTTCTTT.

This clonotype was counted ten times or more. The chain has TRBV20-1 and TRBJ2-1; TRBD2 aligns across 10 bases. This CDR3 spans 15 amino acids. Germline CDR1 reads DFQATT; CDR2 reads SNEGSKA (reference sequence). Trimming took 5 bases from V and 8 from J; bases not matched to a gene: 12. The CDR3 coding sequence is TGCAGTGCTTGGCTCTTTGCCCTAGCGGGAGATGAGCAGTTCTTC. It encodes CSAWLFALAGDEQFF.

The rearrangement uses TRBV27 and TRBJ2-7; 8 bases fit TRBD1. Per the germline V gene, CDR1 is MNHEY and CDR2 is SMNVEV (reference sequence). CDR3 length equals 16 residues. With V trimmed by 5 bases and J by 2 bases, 11 bases remained unmatched. CDR3 coding DNA: TGTGCCAGCAGTCCCTTCGGCGACAGGGGCACCTACGAGCAGTACTTC. This translates into CASSPFGDRGTYEQYF.

Ten or more counts support this clonotype. V usage is TRBV28 and J usage is TRBJ1-1; D might be TRBD1 (6 bases). Deletions cut 2 bases from V and 6 bases from J, with 22 bases between. Germline lookup yields CDR1 MDHEN and CDR2 SYDVKM. This CDR3 contains 17 residues. The CDR3 DNA reads TGTGCCAGCAGTTTACTCATGCGGGGGGCTTGGGCCTCTGAAGCTTTCTTT. Protein: CASSLLMRGAWASEAFF.

The genes are TRBV5-1 and TRBJ2-3; possibly TRBD1 for D (5 bases). The CDR3 sequence is 17 residues long. The V gene's germline CDR1 is SGHRS and CDR2 YFSETQ. V was shortened by 4 bases and J by 4 bases, with 22 bases between the two germline ends. The CDR3 spells CASSDRGSFQGSDTQYF. As DNA, the CDR3 is TGCGCCAGCAGCGATAGGGGCTCATTCCAGGGATCAGATACGCAGTATTTT.